The T cell receptor (beta chain) described here comes from a study of T-cell reconstitution after alpha-beta-depleted transplantation in children. This clonotype was observed a single time. The CDR3 sequence is 16 residues long. Germline lookup yields CDR1 SGHTA and CDR2 FQGNSA. The V and J ends lost 1 base and 2 bases, in that order; junction bases with no gene match: 6. A TCRbeta library incorporating unique molecular identifiers was prepared. TCRdb independently ran MiXCR on the PCR reads; one entry per CDR3 protein. The data hold hundreds of thousands of distinct CDR3 sequences, with 16% observed a single time.

This receptor was identified in a human donor who donated a stem cell graft to a child with acute myeloid leukemia. V usage is TRBV7-2 and J usage is TRBJ1-2; 8 bases match TRBD1. Sequencing used PBMCs from the stem cell graft donor, obtained from the stem cell graft. The CDR3 DNA reads TGTGCCAGCAGCTTAGGATGGGGACAGGAAAACTATGGCTACACCTTC. Translated, it gives CASSLGWGQENYGYTF. The variable domain in full, with the rest retrieved from reference TRBV7-2 and TRBJ1-2, is GAGVSQSPSNKVTEKGKDVELRCDPISGHTALYWYRQSLGQGLEFLIYFQGNSAPDKSGLPSDRFSAERTGGSVSTLTIQRTQQEDSAVYLCASSLGWGQENYGYTFGSGTRLTVV.